This is a list of T cell receptor beta chains from one sample in a study of blood T cell repertoires in COVID-19. This table comes from immunoSEQ multiplex PCR, and its TCRdb copy is limited to in-frame clones, with some not included. The sample lists about 230,000 clones, 85% to 90% occurring once. Material: PBMCs or T cells enriched from blood (not recorded which). These receptors all stem from a man aged 18 to 30 who had recovered from COVID-19. Each CDR3 is given with its conserved first and last residue. A D gene is named only where the DNA matches it firmly. Size values are once, few and many counts, or a class for expanded clones, and some rows have none.

.	TRBD1	TRBV5-6	TRBJ1-2	CASNRGVGYTF	TGTGCCAGCAACAGGGGCGTAGGCTACACCTTC
.	.	TRBV4-1	TRBJ1-1	CASSQDTGRNTEAFF	TGCGCCAGCAGCCAAGATACGGGGAGGAACACTGAAGCTTTCTTT
few	TRBD1	TRBV30	TRBJ1-6	CAWGQGADSPLHF	TGTGCCTGGGGACAGGGGGCAGATTCACCCCTCCACTTT
.	.	TRBV15	TRBJ1-4	CATSRDTVTSREKLFF	TGTGCCACCAGCAGAGATACGGTCACTAGCAGGGAAAAACTGTTTTTT
.	TRBD2	TRBV29-1	TRBJ2-5	CSVAGTSGLQETQYF	TGCAGCGTAGCCGGGACTAGCGGACTCCAAGAGACCCAGTACTTC
.	.	TRBV7-2	TRBJ1-2	CASSHGTPSGYGYTF	TGTGCCAGCAGCCATGGGACACCCTCTGGCTATGGCTACACCTTC
.	TRBD1	TRBV5-1	TRBJ2-7	CASSPQGAYEQYF	TGCGCCAGCAGCCCACAGGGGGCCTACGAGCAGTACTTC
few	TRBD1	TRBV10-2	TRBJ2-7	CASSPGGYEQYF	TGCGCCAGCAGTCCAGGGGGCTACGAGCAGTACTTC
medium-sized	.	TRBV12-3/TRBV12-4	TRBJ2-7	CASSLGLYEQYF	TGTGCCAGCAGTTTAGGACTCTACGAGCAGTACTTC
.	TRBD1	TRBV7-9	TRBJ1-2	CASSRDRARANYGYTF	TGTGCCAGCAGCCGGGACAGGGCCAGAGCTAACTATGGCTACACCTTC
.	.	TRBV7-9	TRBJ1-1	CASSLRFGQMVEAFF	TGTGCCAGCAGCTTAAGGTTTGGACAGATGGTTGAAGCTTTCTTT
.	.	TRBV2	TRBJ1-5	CASREVASNQPQHF	TGTGCCAGCAGGGAGGTCGCTAGCAATCAGCCCCAGCATTTT
.	.	TRBV29-1	TRBJ1-5	CSVRIKSTGSNQPQHF	TGCAGCGTACGTATAAAATCGACTGGGAGCAATCAGCCCCAGCATTTT
once	.	TRBV5-8	TRBJ2-1	CASSLAGRSYNEQFF	TGTGCCAGCAGCTTGGCTGGCCGCTCCTACAATGAGCAGTTCTTC